The present T cell receptor beta chain was sequenced within a study of OX40 agonist ivuxolimab in advanced cancers. Sequencing used immunoSEQ multiplex PCR; TCRdb keeps in-frame clones, though not all of them. The sample carries more than 10,000 clones, approximately 72% recorded once. The germline V gene encodes CDR1 MNHEY and CDR2 SVGAGI. CDR3 length: 14 residues. The V end was cut by 2 bases, the J end by 0 bases, with 8 bases between. The sample here was CD4+ or CD8+ T cells sorted from blood, taken in a trial of the OX40 agonist ivuxolimab. This receptor was obtained from an adult with an advanced solid tumor such as melanoma, head and neck, liver or kidney cancer. The chain employs TRBV6-5 and TRBJ2-7; D unclear. The CDR3 sequence is CASSYLSNSYEQYF. For the CDR3, the DNA is TGTGCCAGCAGTTACCTCAGCAACTCCTACGAGCAGTACTTC.